Listed here is a single T cell receptor (beta chain). Its antigen is not identified. The sample comes from a study of shared clonotypes between healthy human individuals. Study-wide background: The composition of the donors was a couple of women and a few men aged 18 to 49. General study findings and limits: Roughly 5% of naive CD4 clonotypes were shared across four donors. Sample collection involved blood only; tissue repertoires are likely different.

TCRdb keeps only in-frame clones here, not all; method: immunoSEQ multiplex PCR. The profile covers around 600,000 clones, with around 96% appearing a single time and approximately 0.11% taken by the ten largest. Cells designated naive CD8 were CD45RO-negative and were positively selected for CCR7, with terminally differentiated effector memory CD45RA+ cells excluded. Trimming took off 2 bases at V and 2 bases at J, with 10 bases between the two ends. The germline CDR1 and CDR2 sequences are SGHTA and FQGNSA. This CDR3 spans 15 amino acids. The gene calls are TRBV7-2 and TRBJ2-1; TRBD2 might be the D (5 bases). This clonotype was sampled from a woman aged 25 to 39 in good health. The sequencing input was naive CD8+ T cells sorted from blood. CDR3 sequence: CASSLILAPYNEQFF. The CDR3 nucleotides read TGTGCCAGCAGCTTAATCCTAGCCCCCTACAATGAGCAGTTCTTC.